One sample yielded the 27 T cell receptor beta chains listed below, sequenced in a study of T cell responses to AZD1222 COVID-19 vaccine. Sequencing was performed with immunoSEQ multiplex PCR; in TCRdb, only in-frame clones are kept and a portion is missing. The sample shows about 130,000 clones, approximately 90% of them seen only once. The input for sequencing was peripheral blood, taken on day 0 of AZD1222 vaccination. These receptors all come from an adult in good health.

This clone appeared a few times. The chain joins TRBV7-8 to TRBJ2-7; 11 bases map to TRBD2. The V gene's germline CDR1 is SGHVS and CDR2 FQNEAQ. The CDR3 loop spans 16 amino acids. Trimming took 1 base from V and 3 from J; bases not matched to a gene: 5. The CDR3 bases are TGTGCCAGCAGCTTAGTAAGACTAGCGGGGCTCTACGAGCAGTACTTC. Amino acids: CASSLVRLAGLYEQYF.

The chain is built from TRBV5-1 and TRBJ2-1; D is undetermined. There are 11 residues in the CDR3. Trimming pared 4 bases from V and 12 bases from J, leaving 11 bases between. Germline CDR1 is SGHRS and CDR2 is YFSETQ. The CDR3 loop reads CASSDGLWQFF. For the CDR3, the DNA is TGCGCCAGCAGCGACGGGTTATGGCAGTTCTTC.

CDR3 in amino acids: CASTQQGYNEQFF. The CDR3 coding sequence is TGTGCCAGTACCCAACAGGGATACAATGAGCAGTTCTTC. The V gene is TRBV19, the J gene TRBJ2-1; maybe TRBD1 (6 bases). The CDR3 sequence is 13 residues long. The ends were cut back, 7 bases at V and 4 bases at J, with 11 bases in the middle. Germline V gives CDR1 LNHDA, CDR2 SQIVND (reference sequence). Filled out from reference TRBV19 and TRBJ2-1, the complete variable domain reads DGGITQSPKYLFRKEGQNVTLSCEQNLNHDAMYWYRQDPGQGLRLIYYSQIVNDFQKGDIAEGYSVSREKKESFPLTVTSAQKNPTAFYLCASTQQGYNEQFFGPGTRLTVL.

The chain combines TRBV19 with TRBJ1-3; no definite D call. The CDR3 runs to 13 residues. CDR1 LNHDA and CDR2 SQIVND come from the germline V gene (reference sequence). V was cut by 6 bases and J by 0 bases, with 6 bases left in between. This CDR3 is CASRVISGNTIYF. The CDR3 DNA reads as TGTGCCAGTAGGGTTATCTCTGGAAACACCATATATTTT.

The chain employs TRBV28 and TRBJ1-4; D call uncertain. Germline CDR1 is MDHEN and CDR2 is SYDVKM. The V gene lost 3 bases and the J gene lost 3 bases, with 5 bases spanning the gap. The CDR3 totals 13 residues. The CDR3: CASSLRANEKLFF. CDR3 coding DNA: TGTGCCAGCAGTTTGCGGGCTAATGAAAAACTGTTTTTT.

The chain employs TRBV2 and TRBJ2-4; D gene uncertain. The CDR3 covers 12 residues. Germline CDR1 reads SNHLY; CDR2 reads FYNNEI. V was trimmed by 8 bases and J by 7 bases, leaving 12 bases between them. CDR3 sequence (DNA): TGTGCCAGCGGGGTAGCTGGGAACATTCAGTACTTC. The encoded protein is CASGVAGNIQYF.

This chain connects TRBV19 to TRBJ1-1, with D uncertain. This CDR3 region has 14 residues. Trimming removed 3 bases from V and 2 bases from J, with 10 bases in between. From germline, CDR1 is LNHDA and CDR2 SQIVND (reference sequence). The CDR3 DNA reads as TGTGCCAGTAGTATTGTCAGGATTAACACTGAAGCTTTCTTT. It specifies CASSIVRINTEAFF.

The chain joins TRBV19 to TRBJ1-2; TRBD1 is a possible D gene (5 bases). CDR3 length: 18 amino acids. V shed 9 bases and J shed 8 bases, with 34 bases lying between them. From germline, CDR1 is LNHDA and CDR2 SQIVND (reference sequence). The CDR3 spells CASLPGPGDPLFSGGYTF. CDR3 sequence (DNA): TGTGCCAGCCTCCCCGGTCCCGGGGACCCCTTATTTAGTGGCGGCTACACCTTC. Drawing the rest from reference TRBV19 and TRBJ1-2, the complete variable domain is DGGITQSPKYLFRKEGQNVTLSCEQNLNHDAMYWYRQDPGQGLRLIYYSQIVNDFQKGDIAEGYSVSREKKESFPLTVTSAQKNPTAFYLCASLPGPGDPLFSGGYTFGSGTRLTVV.

This clone was seen a few times. V usage is TRBV29-1 and J usage is TRBJ1-1; weak D call: TRBD1 (5 bases). V lost 4 bases, J lost 7 bases, and 7 bases lay in between. The CDR3 length is 10 residues. Germline V CDR1 and CDR2: SQVTM, ANQGSEA. CDR3 nucleotide sequence: TGCAGCGTTGGGACACTTGAAGCTTTCTTT. This codes for CSVGTLEAFF.

The chain recombines TRBV29-1 with TRBJ1-2, with 7 bases matching TRBD1. Germline V gene lookup returns CDR1 SQVTM and CDR2 ANQGSEA. The length of the CDR3 is 13 residues. V was pared by 7 bases and J by 3 bases, with 8 bases of the junction left unmatched. This CDR3 reads CSGYTGDHYGYTF. Written as DNA, the CDR3 is TGCAGCGGATATACAGGGGACCACTATGGCTACACCTTC.

The V and J genes are TRBV10-3 and TRBJ1-4; 9 bases match TRBD1. With V trimmed by 2 bases and J by 8 bases, 3 bases remained unmatched. The CDR3 length is 14 residues. Germline V gives CDR1 ENHRY, CDR2 SYGVKD. CDR3 residues: CAISERGQGEKLFF. The CDR3 bases are TGTGCCATCAGTGAGCGGGGACAGGGCGAAAAACTGTTTTTT.

V gene TRBV28 combines with J gene TRBJ2-3; 9 bases are shared with TRBD1. Germline CDR1 and CDR2: MDHEN and SYDVKM. J lost 3 bases, V lost 3 bases, and 4 bases had no gene match. The CDR3 consists of 15 residues. The CDR3, as DNA: TGTGCCAGCAGTTTGCGACAGGGGGTGACAGATACGCAGTATTTT. Protein sequence: CASSLRQGVTDTQYF. The variable domain in full, completed from reference TRBV28 and TRBJ2-3, reads DVKVTQSSRYLVKRTGEKVFLECVQDMDHENMFWYRQDPGLGLRLIYFSYDVKMKEKGDIPEGYSVSREKKERFSLILESASTNQTSMYLCASSLRQGVTDTQYFGPGTRLTVL.

V is TRBV7-9 and J is TRBJ1-2; D gene uncertain. Germline CDR1 reads SEHNR; CDR2 reads FQNEAQ (reference sequence). CDR3 size: 14 residues. With 2 bases removed from V and 6 bases from J, the gap between germline ends came to 13 bases. The CDR3 region is CASSLRRVTDGYTF. For the CDR3, the DNA is TGTGCCAGCAGCTTACGGCGAGTCACGGATGGCTACACCTTC.

The V and J genes are TRBV24-1 and TRBJ2-3; 7 bases match TRBD1. Germline values: CDR1 KGHDR, CDR2 SFDVKD. This CDR3 has 16 residues. With V trimmed by 3 bases and J by 1 base, 6 bases remained unmatched. The CDR3 DNA follows: TGTGCCACCAGTGATCGGACAGGTCCCCGCACAGATACGCAGTATTTT. It is translated as CATSDRTGPRTDTQYF.

The chain recombines TRBV10-2 with TRBJ2-1, with TRBD1 matching 7 bases. The CDR3 consists of 12 residues. V lost 4 bases, J lost 6 bases, and 0 bases stayed unmatched. Germline-derived CDR1 and CDR2 are WSHSY and SAAADI. In DNA, the CDR3 is TGCGCCAGCAGTGCAGGGGGCAATGAGCAGTTCTTC. Its protein is CASSAGGNEQFF.

The table lists this clone with a count of one. This chain connects TRBV12-3 or TRBV12-4 to TRBJ2-5; possibly TRBD2 for D (5 bases). The CDR3 runs to 13 residues. The V end was cut by 3 bases, the J end by 7 bases, with 12 bases between. DNA of the CDR3: TGTGCCAGCAGTTTTCTACTCGAGGGGACCCAGTACTTC. Its translation: CASSFLLEGTQYF.

This sequence joins TRBV19 and TRBJ2-7, with D perhaps TRBD2 (5 bases). V lost 3 bases and J 4 bases, leaving 13 bases between the germline ends. The germline V gene has CDR1 LNHDA and CDR2 SQIVND (reference sequence). This CDR3 is built from 14 residues. CDR3 coding DNA: TGTGCCAGTAGTATGGGGAGAACCTCTTACGAGCAGTACTTC. Translating it yields CASSMGRTSYEQYF.

The rearrangement uses TRBV5-4 and TRBJ2-2; D assignment may be TRBD1 or TRBD2 (6 bases each). CDR3 length: 16 residues. V lost 4 bases to trimming and J lost 4 bases, with 17 bases between them. CDR1 and CDR2 (germline): SGHNT, YYREEE (reference sequence). CDR3: CASSPAWGAITGELFF. For the CDR3, the DNA is TGTGCCAGCAGCCCGGCTTGGGGGGCCATCACCGGGGAGCTGTTTTTT.

V and J are TRBV7-3 and TRBJ2-1, with 9 bases matching TRBD2. V was clipped by 2 bases and J by 2 bases; unmatched bases: 4. The CDR3 is 16 amino acids. CDR1 and CDR2 from the germline V gene are SGHTA and FQGTGA. This CDR3 is CASSLQAGGPYNEQFF. The CDR3 DNA reads TGTGCCAGCAGCTTACAAGCGGGAGGCCCCTACAATGAGCAGTTCTTC.

V and J are TRBV7-3 and TRBJ2-7; 9 bases fit TRBD2. This CDR3 comprises 16 residues. J was trimmed by 4 bases and V by 5 bases; bases with no gene match: 12. CDR1 is SGHTA and CDR2 is FQGTGA in the germline V gene. CDR3 sequence reads: CASSPSGLAGHYEQYF. The DNA of the CDR3 is TGTGCCAGCAGCCCCTCGGGACTAGCAGGCCATTACGAGCAGTACTTC.

CDR3 coding DNA: TGCAGTGCTAGTTGGGGGGAGGATCAGCCCCAGCATTTT. This codes for CSASWGEDQPQHF. The V and J genes are TRBV20-1 and TRBJ1-5, with D tentatively TRBD1 (5 bases). The CDR3 is 13 residues long. CDR1 is DFQATT, CDR2 SNEGSKA, per germline (reference sequence). V lost 3 bases and J lost 5, with 11 bases in between.

The chain has TRBV6-2 or TRBV6-3 and TRBJ2-3; no clear D. Germline CDR1 is MNHEY and CDR2 is SVGEGT. This CDR3 region has 15 residues. Trimming removed 7 bases from V and 2 bases from J, with 16 bases in between. The CDR3 region is CASTPDGDATDTQYF. The CDR3 nucleotides are TGTGCCAGCACCCCTGACGGAGACGCCACAGATACGCAGTATTTT.

This chain links TRBV12-3 or TRBV12-4 with TRBJ2-5; perhaps TRBD1 as D (6 bases). V gave up 6 bases and J gave up 5 bases, with 10 bases separating them. CDR3 length equals 12 residues. CDR3 coding DNA: TGTGCCAGCAGGGGGGCTACGGAGACCCAGTACTTC. Its translation: CASRGATETQYF.

This chain uses TRBV3-1 (or the pseudogene TRBV3-2) with TRBJ1-4, with D possibly TRBD1 on 5 matching bases. Germline CDR1 is LGHDT and CDR2 is YNNKEL (reference sequence). The CDR3 has 14 amino acids. V was shortened by 1 base and J by 5 bases, with 8 bases between the two germline ends. CDR3 loop: CASSQGGVNEKLFF. CDR3 nucleotide sequence: TGTGCCAGCAGCCAAGGGGGGGTAAATGAAAAACTGTTTTTT.

The chain couples TRBV11-2 to TRBJ1-2; TRBD1 aligns across 8 bases. The V and J ends lost 1 base and 7 bases, in that order; junction bases with no gene match: 8. Germline V gene data show CDR1 as SGHAT and CDR2 as FQNNGV. The CDR3 loop spans 15 amino acids. DNA of the CDR3: TGTGCCAGCAGCTTAGGAGGACAGGGAGCAGTTGGCTACACCTTC. It codes for CASSLGGQGAVGYTF.

CDR3 bases: TGTGCCAGCAGCCCAAAGGTGGGAGTAACAGATACGCAGTATTTT. Protein: CASSPKVGVTDTQYF. This rearrangement joins TRBV7-3 to TRBJ2-3, with TRBD2 as a possible D gene (5 bases). The germline V and J ends were trimmed by 5 bases and 3 bases, with 15 bases remaining between them. The CDR3 has 15 amino acids. Germline lookup yields CDR1 SGHTA and CDR2 FQGTGA.

The chain joins TRBV30 to TRBJ1-1, with a possible D match to TRBD1 (6 bases). V was cut by 3 bases and J by 6 bases, with 11 bases left in between. Germline loops: CDR1 GTSNPN, CDR2 SVGIG (reference sequence). The CDR3 length is 12 residues. The DNA for the CDR3 is TGTGCCTGGAGCCGGACAGTCCCTGAAGCTTTCTTT. Protein sequence: CAWSRTVPEAFF. Looking up the rest from reference TRBV30 and TRBJ1-1 gives the full variable domain: SQTIHQWPATLVQPVGSPLSLECTVEGTSNPNLYWYRQAAGRGLQLLFYSVGIGQISSEVPQNLSASRPQDRQFILSSKKLLLSDSGFYLCAWSRTVPEAFFGQGTRLTVV.